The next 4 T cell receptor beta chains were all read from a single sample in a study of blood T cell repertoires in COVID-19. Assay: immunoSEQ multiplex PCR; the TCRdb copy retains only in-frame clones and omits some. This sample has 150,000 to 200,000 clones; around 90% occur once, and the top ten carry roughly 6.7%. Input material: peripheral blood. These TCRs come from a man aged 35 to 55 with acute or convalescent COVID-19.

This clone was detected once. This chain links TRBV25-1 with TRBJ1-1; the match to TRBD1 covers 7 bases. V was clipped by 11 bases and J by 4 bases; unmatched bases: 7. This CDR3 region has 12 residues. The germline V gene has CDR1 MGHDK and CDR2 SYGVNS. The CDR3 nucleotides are TGTGCCTGCCGCCGGGACAGCACTGAAGCTTTCTTT. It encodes CACRRDSTEAFF. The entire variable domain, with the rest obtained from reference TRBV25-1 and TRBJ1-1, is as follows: EADIYQTPRYLVIGTGKKITLECSQTMGHDKMYWYQQDPGMELHLIHYSYGVNSTEKGDLSSESTVSRIRTEHFPLTLESARPSHTSQYLCACRRDSTEAFFGQGTRLTVV.

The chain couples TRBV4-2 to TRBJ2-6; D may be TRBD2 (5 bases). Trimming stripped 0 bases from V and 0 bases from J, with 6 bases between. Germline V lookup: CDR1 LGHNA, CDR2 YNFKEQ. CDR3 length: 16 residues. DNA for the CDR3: TGTGCCAGCAGCCAAGAGGGGAGCTCTGGGGCCAACGTCCTGACTTTC. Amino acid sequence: CASSQEGSSGANVLTF.

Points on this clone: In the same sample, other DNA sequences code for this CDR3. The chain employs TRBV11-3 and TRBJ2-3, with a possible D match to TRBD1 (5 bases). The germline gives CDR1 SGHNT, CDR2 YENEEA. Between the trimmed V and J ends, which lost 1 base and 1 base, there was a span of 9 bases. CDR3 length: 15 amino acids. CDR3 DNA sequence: TGTGCCAGCAGCTTAGTTGGGGCAGGCACAGATACGCAGTATTTT. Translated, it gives CASSLVGAGTDTQYF.

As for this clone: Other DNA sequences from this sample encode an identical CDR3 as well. CDR3 loop: CASSSDSYEQYF. In DNA, the CDR3 is TGTGCCAGCAGCTCAGACAGTTACGAGCAGTACTTC. J is TRBJ2-7 and V is TRBV11-2; D is perhaps TRBD1 (5 bases). The germline V gene encodes CDR1 SGHAT and CDR2 FQNNGV. The ends were cut back, 4 bases at V and 4 bases at J, with 8 bases in the middle. This CDR3 has 12 amino acids.